This T cell receptor (beta chain) was profiled in a study of blood T cell repertoires in COVID-19. The overall study: The study drew acute and convalescent COVID-19 samples from the United States, Italy and Spain.

Some clones are missing from TCRdb's copy, which holds only in-frame ones; the method was immunoSEQ multiplex PCR. The sample shows about 11,000 clones, approximately 87% of them seen only once. With V trimmed by 4 bases and J by 2 bases, 6 bases remained unmatched. Looked up from germline, CDR1 is LNHDA and CDR2 is SQIVND (reference sequence). The CDR3 consists of 17 residues. The sequenced sample consisted of peripheral blood. This TCR was sampled from a human donor in a cohort sampled during active COVID-19. V and J are TRBV19 and TRBJ2-2; TRBD2 matches at 11 bases. CDR3 sequence: CASSTQGLAENTGELFF. DNA of the CDR3: TGTGCCAGTAGTACCCAGGGACTAGCGGAAAACACCGGGGAGCTGTTTTTT.